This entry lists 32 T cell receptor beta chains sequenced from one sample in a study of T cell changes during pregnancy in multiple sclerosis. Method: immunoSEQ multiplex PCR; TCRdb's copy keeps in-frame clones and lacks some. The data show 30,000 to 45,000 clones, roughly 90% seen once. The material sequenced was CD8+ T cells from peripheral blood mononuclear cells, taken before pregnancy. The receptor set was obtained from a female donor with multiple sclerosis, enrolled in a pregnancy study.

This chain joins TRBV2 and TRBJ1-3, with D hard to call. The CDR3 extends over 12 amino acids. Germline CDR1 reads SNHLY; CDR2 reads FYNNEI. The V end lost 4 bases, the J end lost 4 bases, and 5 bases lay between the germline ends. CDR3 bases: TGTGCCAGCAGTGGCCAGGGAAACACCATATATTTT. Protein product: CASSGQGNTIYF.

CDR3 loop: CASSYGTSGRRDTQYF. The CDR3 coding sequence is TGTGCCAGCAGCTACGGGACTAGCGGGAGAAGGGATACGCAGTATTTT. V gene TRBV7-6 combines with J gene TRBJ2-3; 14 bases are a match to TRBD2. The CDR3 is made up of 16 amino acids. Trimming took 4 bases from V and 6 from J; bases not matched to a gene: 6. Germline values: CDR1 SGHVS, CDR2 FNYEAQ.

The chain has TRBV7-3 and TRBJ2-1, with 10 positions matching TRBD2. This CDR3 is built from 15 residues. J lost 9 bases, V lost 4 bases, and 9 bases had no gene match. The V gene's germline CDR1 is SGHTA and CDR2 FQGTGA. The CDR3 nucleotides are TGTGCCAGCAGCTCGAGCGGGGGGGCCCGCACTGAGCAGTTCTTC. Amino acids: CASSSSGGARTEQFF.

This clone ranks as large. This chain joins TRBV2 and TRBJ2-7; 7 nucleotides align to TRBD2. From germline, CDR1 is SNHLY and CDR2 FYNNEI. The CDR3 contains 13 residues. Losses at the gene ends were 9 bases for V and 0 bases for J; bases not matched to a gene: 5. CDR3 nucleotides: TGTGCCAGTGAAGCGGGGAGCTCCTACGAGCAGTACTTC. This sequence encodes CASEAGSSYEQYF.

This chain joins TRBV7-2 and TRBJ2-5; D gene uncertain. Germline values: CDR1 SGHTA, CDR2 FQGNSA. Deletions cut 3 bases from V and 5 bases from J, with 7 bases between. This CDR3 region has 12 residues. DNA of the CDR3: TGTGCCAGCAGCTTTTTTAGCGAGACCCAGTACTTC. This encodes CASSFFSETQYF. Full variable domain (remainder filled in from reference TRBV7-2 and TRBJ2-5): GAGVSQSPSNKVTEKGKDVELRCDPISGHTALYWYRQSLGQGLEFLIYFQGNSAPDKSGLPSDRFSAERTGGSVSTLTIQRTQQEDSAVYLCASSFFSETQYFGPGTRLLVL.

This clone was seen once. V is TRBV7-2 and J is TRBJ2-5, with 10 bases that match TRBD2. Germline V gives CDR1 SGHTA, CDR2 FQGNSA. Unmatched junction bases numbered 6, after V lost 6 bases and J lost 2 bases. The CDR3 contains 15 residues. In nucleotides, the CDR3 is TGTGCCAGCAGTTCGAGCGGGGGGGCACAAGAGACCCAGTACTTC. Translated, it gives CASSSSGGAQETQYF.

CDR3: CASSGPQGRTTNEKLFF. The CDR3 region has the DNA TGTGCCAGCAGCGGCCCCCAGGGCCGCACAACTAATGAAAAACTGTTTTTT. V usage is TRBV7-6 and J usage is TRBJ1-4, with a weak D call TRBD1 (5 bases). Deletions cut 5 bases from V and 0 bases from J, with 16 bases between. CDR1 and CDR2 from the germline V gene are SGHVS and FNYEAQ. The length of the CDR3 is 17 residues.

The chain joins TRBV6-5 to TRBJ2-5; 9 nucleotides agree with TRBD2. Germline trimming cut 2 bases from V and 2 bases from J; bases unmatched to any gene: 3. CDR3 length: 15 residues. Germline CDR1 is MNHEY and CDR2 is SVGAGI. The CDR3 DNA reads TGTGCCAGCAGTTACAGCGGGGGGTTGCAAGAGACCCAGTACTTC. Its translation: CASSYSGGLQETQYF.

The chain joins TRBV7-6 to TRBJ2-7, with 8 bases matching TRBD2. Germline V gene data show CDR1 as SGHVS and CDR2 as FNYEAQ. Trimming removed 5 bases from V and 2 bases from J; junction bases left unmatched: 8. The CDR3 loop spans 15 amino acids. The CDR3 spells CASSPPAGGTYEQYF. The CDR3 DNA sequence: TGTGCCAGCAGCCCTCCCGCGGGGGGAACCTACGAGCAGTACTTC.

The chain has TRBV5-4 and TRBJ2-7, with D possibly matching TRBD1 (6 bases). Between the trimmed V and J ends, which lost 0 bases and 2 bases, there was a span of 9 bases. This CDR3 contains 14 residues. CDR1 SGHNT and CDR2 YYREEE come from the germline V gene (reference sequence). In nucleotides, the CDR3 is TGTGCCAGCAGCTTGGCGGCAGGGGCCTACGAGCAGTACTTC. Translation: CASSLAAGAYEQYF. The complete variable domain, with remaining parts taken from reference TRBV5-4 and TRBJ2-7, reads ETGVTQSPTHLIKTRGQQVTLRCSSQSGHNTVSWYQQALGQGPQFIFQYYREEENGRGNFPPRFSGLQFPNYSSELNVNALELDDSALYLCASSLAAGAYEQYFGPGTRLTVT.

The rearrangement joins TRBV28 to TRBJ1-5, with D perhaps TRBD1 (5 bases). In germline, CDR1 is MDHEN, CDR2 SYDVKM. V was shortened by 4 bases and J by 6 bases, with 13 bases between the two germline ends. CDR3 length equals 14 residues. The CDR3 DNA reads TGTGCCAGCAGTTGGGGGGGTCCCCGTCAGCCCCAGCATTTT. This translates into CASSWGGPRQPQHF. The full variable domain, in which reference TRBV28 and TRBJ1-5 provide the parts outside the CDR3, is DVKVTQSSRYLVKRTGEKVFLECVQDMDHENMFWYRQDPGLGLRLIYFSYDVKMKEKGDIPEGYSVSREKKERFSLILESASTNQTSMYLCASSWGGPRQPQHFGDGTRLSIL.

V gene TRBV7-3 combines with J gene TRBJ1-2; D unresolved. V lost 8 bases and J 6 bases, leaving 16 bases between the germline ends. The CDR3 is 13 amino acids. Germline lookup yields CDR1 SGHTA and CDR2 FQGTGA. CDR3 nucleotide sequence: TGTGCCAGCGCCAGAGGGCCCTCCGATGGCTACACCTTC. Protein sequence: CASARGPSDGYTF.

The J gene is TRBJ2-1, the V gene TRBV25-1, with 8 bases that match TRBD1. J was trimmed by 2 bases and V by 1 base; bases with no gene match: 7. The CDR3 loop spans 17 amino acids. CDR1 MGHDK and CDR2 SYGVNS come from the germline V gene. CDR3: CASSELTEGQAYNEQFF. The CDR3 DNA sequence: TGTGCCAGCAGTGAATTGACAGAGGGACAGGCCTACAATGAGCAGTTCTTC.

CDR3 nucleotides: TGTGCCAGCAGCTTGACCGTGAGCTCCTACAATGAGCAGTTCTTC. Residues: CASSLTVSSYNEQFF. The chain has TRBV5-6 and TRBJ2-1; no reliable D call. The V end lost 1 base, the J end lost 0 bases, and 8 bases lay between the germline ends. Germline V gives CDR1 SGHDT, CDR2 YYEEEE. The CDR3 sequence is 15 residues long.

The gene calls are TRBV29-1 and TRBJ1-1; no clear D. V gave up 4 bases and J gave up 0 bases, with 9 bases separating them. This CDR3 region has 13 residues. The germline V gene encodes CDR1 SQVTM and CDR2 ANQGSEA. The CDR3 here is CSVGGSLNTEAFF. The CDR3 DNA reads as TGCAGCGTTGGAGGCAGCCTGAACACTGAAGCTTTCTTT.

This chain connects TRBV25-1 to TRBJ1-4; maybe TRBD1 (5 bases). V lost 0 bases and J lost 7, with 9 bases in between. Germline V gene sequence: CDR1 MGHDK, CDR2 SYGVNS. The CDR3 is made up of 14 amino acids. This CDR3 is CASSEYRGAEKLFF. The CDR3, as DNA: TGTGCCAGCAGTGAATATAGGGGTGCTGAAAAACTGTTTTTT.

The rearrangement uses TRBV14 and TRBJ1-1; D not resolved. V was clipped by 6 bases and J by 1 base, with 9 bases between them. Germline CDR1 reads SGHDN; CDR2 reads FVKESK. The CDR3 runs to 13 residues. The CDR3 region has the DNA TGTGCCAGCAGGGGAGTCGGGAACACTGAAGCTTTCTTT. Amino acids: CASRGVGNTEAFF.

DNA of the CDR3: TGCGCCAGCAGTCTAGCGGGGGGGCCGGAGACCCAGTACTTC. This codes for CASSLAGGPETQYF. This rearrangement joins TRBV5-1 to TRBJ2-5, with TRBD2 matching 12 bases. The CDR3 totals 14 residues. CDR1 is SGHRS, CDR2 YFSETQ, per germline. Losses at the gene ends were 5 bases for V and 5 bases for J; bases not matched to a gene: 4.

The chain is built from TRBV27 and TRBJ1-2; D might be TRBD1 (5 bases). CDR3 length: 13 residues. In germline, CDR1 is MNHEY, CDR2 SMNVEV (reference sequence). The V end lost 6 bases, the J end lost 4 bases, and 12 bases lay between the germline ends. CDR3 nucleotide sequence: TGTGCCAGCAGCTGGGGCCAGAGCTATGGCTACACCTTC. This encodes CASSWGQSYGYTF.

The DNA for the CDR3 is TGTGCCAGCACCCTCGAGGGACAATACACAGATACGCAGTATTTT. This sequence encodes CASTLEGQYTDTQYF. The V and J genes are TRBV28 and TRBJ2-3, with D perhaps matching TRBD1 (6 bases). The CDR3 sequence is 15 residues long. Germline CDR1 MDHEN, CDR2 SYDVKM. V lost 7 bases to trimming and J lost 2 bases, with 16 bases between them.

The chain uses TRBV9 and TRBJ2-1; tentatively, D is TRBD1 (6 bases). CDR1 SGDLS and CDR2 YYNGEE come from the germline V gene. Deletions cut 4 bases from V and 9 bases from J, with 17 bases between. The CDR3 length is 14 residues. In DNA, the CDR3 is TGTGCCAGCAGCACCGGACAGTCCGTAGGTGAGCAGTTCTTC. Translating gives CASSTGQSVGEQFF.

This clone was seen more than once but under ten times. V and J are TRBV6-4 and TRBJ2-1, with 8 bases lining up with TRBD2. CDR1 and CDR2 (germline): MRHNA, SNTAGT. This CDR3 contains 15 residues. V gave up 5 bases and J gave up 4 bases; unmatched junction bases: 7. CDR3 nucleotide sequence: TGTGCCAGCAGTCCCGCGAGCGGGGGTTACAATGAGCAGTTCTTC. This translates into CASSPASGGYNEQFF.

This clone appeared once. The CDR3 is CASSQSRTWDTEAFF. In DNA form, the CDR3 reads TGTGCCAGCAGCCAATCTAGAACATGGGACACTGAAGCTTTCTTT. J is TRBJ1-1 and V is TRBV5-5, with D uncertain. Germline V gene lookup returns CDR1 SGHKS and CDR2 YYEKEE (reference sequence). Trimming cost V 4 bases and J 3 bases, with 16 bases left between them. The CDR3 has 15 residues.

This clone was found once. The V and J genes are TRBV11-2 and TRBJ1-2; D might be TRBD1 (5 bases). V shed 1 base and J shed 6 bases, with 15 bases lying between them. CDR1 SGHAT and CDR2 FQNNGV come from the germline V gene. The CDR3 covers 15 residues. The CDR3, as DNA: TGTGCCAGCAGCTTAGGCTCCGACAGAGGCGATGGCTACACCTTC. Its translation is CASSLGSDRGDGYTF.

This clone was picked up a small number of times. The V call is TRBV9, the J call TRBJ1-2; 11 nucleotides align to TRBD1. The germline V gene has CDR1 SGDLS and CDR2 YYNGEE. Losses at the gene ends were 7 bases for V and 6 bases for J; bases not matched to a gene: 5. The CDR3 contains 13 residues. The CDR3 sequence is CASGDRGIHGYTF. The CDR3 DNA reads TGTGCCAGCGGGGACAGGGGGATACATGGCTACACCTTC.

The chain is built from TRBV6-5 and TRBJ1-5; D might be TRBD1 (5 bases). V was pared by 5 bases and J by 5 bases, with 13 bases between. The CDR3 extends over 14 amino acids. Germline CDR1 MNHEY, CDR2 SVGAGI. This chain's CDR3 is CASSPTEGDQPQHF. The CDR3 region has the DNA TGTGCCAGCAGTCCGACAGAAGGGGATCAGCCCCAGCATTTT.

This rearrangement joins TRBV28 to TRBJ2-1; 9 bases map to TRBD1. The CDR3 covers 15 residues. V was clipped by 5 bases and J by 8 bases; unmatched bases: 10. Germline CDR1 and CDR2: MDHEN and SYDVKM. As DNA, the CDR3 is TGTGCCAGCAGTCTCGGACAGGGGCTTTTCGATGAGCAGTTCTTC. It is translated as CASSLGQGLFDEQFF.

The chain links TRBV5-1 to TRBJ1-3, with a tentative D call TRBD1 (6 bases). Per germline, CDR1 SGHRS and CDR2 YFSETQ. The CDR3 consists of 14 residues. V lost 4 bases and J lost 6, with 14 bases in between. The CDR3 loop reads CASSPDRTLNTIYF. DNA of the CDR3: TGCGCCAGCAGCCCTGACAGGACCCTAAACACCATATATTTT.

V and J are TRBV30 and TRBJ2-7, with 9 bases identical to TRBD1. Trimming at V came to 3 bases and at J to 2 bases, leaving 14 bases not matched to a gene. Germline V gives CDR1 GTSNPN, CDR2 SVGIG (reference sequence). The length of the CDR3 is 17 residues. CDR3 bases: TGTGCCTGGAGGGTACCTGATGCGACAGGGGGAACCTACGAGCAGTACTTC. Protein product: CAWRVPDATGGTYEQYF.

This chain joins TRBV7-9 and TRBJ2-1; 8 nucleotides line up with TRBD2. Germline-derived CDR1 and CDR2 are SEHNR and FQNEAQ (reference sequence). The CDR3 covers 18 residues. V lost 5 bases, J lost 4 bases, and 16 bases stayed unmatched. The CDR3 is CASSDIILPSGFYNEQFF. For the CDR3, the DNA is TGTGCCAGCAGCGACATTATTTTACCTAGCGGGTTTTACAATGAGCAGTTCTTC.

Here the CDR3 DNA reads TGTGCCAGCAGCAAAAGGGCCCCGGGGGGCGCCCCCACCGGCTACACCTTC. This encodes CASSKRAPGGAPTGYTF. The chain links TRBV21-1 to TRBJ1-2. TRBV21-1 is noted as a pseudogene. CDR3 length: 17 amino acids.

CDR3 sequence: CASSLRVSATEAFF. The CDR3 bases are TGTGCCAGCAGCTTACGGGTATCTGCCACTGAAGCTTTCTTT. The chain couples TRBV7-6 to TRBJ1-1; D is ambiguous. From germline, CDR1 is SGHVS and CDR2 FNYEAQ. This CDR3 spans 14 amino acids. Trimming left V 2 bases short and J 4 bases short, with 11 bases between.